The clone carrying this T cell receptor (beta chain) has only one observation. Its antigen remains unknown. Germline V gene data show CDR1 as SGHNT and CDR2 as YYREEE (reference sequence). Trimming took off 0 bases at V and 1 base at J, with 4 bases between the two ends. CDR3 length: 14 amino acids. About 0.5 to 1 ug RNA was reverse transcribed with random hexamers. Using its own MiXCR run on the immunoSEQ multiplex PCR reads, TCRdb lists one record per CDR3 protein. The sample consists of about 240,000 distinct CDR3 sequences, 90% to 97% of them appearing once. This sample was taken from a study of CD8 T cells in Susac syndrome. About the research overall: Patients with Susac syndrome were therapy-naive, on corticosteroids, or on intravenous immunoglobulin alone at the time that blood was drawn. Whole-study findings and limits: The CD4+ T cell repertoires of Susac syndrome were found to show no clonal expansion.

Material for sequencing was CD4+ T cells from PBMCs. This chain uses TRBV5-4 with TRBJ2-2; D remains unclear. This clonotype was obtained from a human donor with Susac syndrome. The CDR3 here is CASSLELNTGELFF. The CDR3 DNA reads TGTGCCAGCAGCTTGGAGTTGAACACCGGGGAGCTGTTTTTT.